A selection of T cell receptor beta chains follows, all from one sample in a study of T-cell reconstitution after alpha-beta-depleted transplantation in children. A single record per CDR3 protein comes from TCRdb applying MiXCR to the PCR reads. Here the sample spans roughly 790,000 distinct CDR3 sequences, 16% being singletons. The sample in question was PBMCs, mostly from graft donor cells, obtained 360 days after TCRalphabeta/CD19-depleted stem cell transplant. All receptors come from a male patient younger than 18 who had a stem cell transplant for acute lymphoblastic leukemia, so the T cells may come from the graft donor. The conserved cysteine and the conserved F or W are not part of the CDR3 here.

TRBV2	TRBJ1-5	ASRRDRAGDQPQH
TRBV6-1	TRBJ2-2	ASSPRSGTANTGELF
TRBV5-5	TRBJ2-7	ASSGGPGEGYEQY
TRBV29-1	TRBJ1-5	SVKIGGNQPQH
TRBV14	TRBJ2-2	ASSQGAYSNTGELF
TRBV29-1	TRBJ2-2	SEFRRGHPNTGELF
TRBV6-2/TRBV6-3	TRBJ2-3	ASSLILAGGPSTDTQY
TRBV6-1	TRBJ2-2	ASSLSQGTNTGELF
TRBV19	TRBJ1-6	ASSIPDGLGPLH
TRBV3-1	TRBJ2-3	ASSQGISGRDTQY
TRBV20-1	TRBJ2-3	SAIGTARRTDTQY
TRBV5-1	TRBJ2-7	ASSLSGQWSYEQY
TRBV20-1	TRBJ1-2	SARRTTGYGYT
TRBV9	TRBJ2-2	ASSAGGGIGELF
TRBV18	TRBJ2-3	ASSPSGSWTDTQY
TRBV4-1	TRBJ2-6	ASRFTGANVLT
TRBV5-5	TRBJ2-5	ASSWGRPGRETQY
TRBV5-1	TRBJ2-5	ASSPRTGAETLY
TRBV6-2/TRBV6-3	TRBJ1-1	ASSYRQGSLAF
TRBV4-2	TRBJ2-3	ASSQQKGTGSTDTQY
TRBV6-1	TRBJ2-6	ASRPGTGGSGANVLT
TRBV4-2	TRBJ2-7	ASTSGQGTYEQY
TRBV7-6	TRBJ2-7	ASSPNAGPDLVYEQY
TRBV6-1	TRBJ1-5	ASSRADSNQPQH
TRBV6-2/TRBV6-3	TRBJ2-5	ASSYSTIQETQY
TRBV7-9	TRBJ2-7	ASRAGTKGYEQY
TRBV6-2/TRBV6-3	TRBJ2-7	ASSHAWEQY
TRBV20-1	TRBJ1-5	SARGSSNQPQH
TRBV6-5	TRBJ2-7	ASSSTRLAGYEQY
TRBV24-1	TRBJ2-3	ATRGTGGKDTQY
TRBV7-9	TRBJ1-6	ASSPRETRNSPLH
TRBV7-3	TRBJ2-7	ASSLTRVSGQN
TRBV5-5	TRBJ2-3	ASSFDARTYTQY
TRBV12-3/TRBV12-4	TRBJ2-7	ASSFPDRGSYEQY
TRBV23-1	TRBJ2-4	ASSHPGPMGQAKNIQY
TRBV12-3/TRBV12-4	TRBJ1-5	ASRPTGDNQPQH
TRBV4-1	TRBJ2-3	ASSQVGAGRTDTQY
TRBV6-5	TRBJ2-2	ASSPWTAAGELF
TRBV18	TRBJ2-7	ASSPLAGLNYEQY
TRBV5-6	TRBJ2-5	ASSLVDLRRGETQY
TRBV15	TRBJ2-3	ATVDPRADTQY
TRBV19	TRBJ2-7	ASSIATGSYEQY
TRBV29-1	TRBJ2-3	SVYRGHDTDTQY
TRBV4-1	TRBJ1-5	ASSQDRAGQPQH
TRBV12-3/TRBV12-4	TRBJ2-3	ASSLGVGGSWPDTQY
TRBV28	TRBJ1-2	ASSLKGAYGYT
TRBV2	TRBJ2-3	ASSERASGRASSSTQY
TRBV6-5	TRBJ2-6	ASSFVTGAEWANVLT
TRBV18	TRBJ2-7	ASSKLGVPYEQY
TRBV20-1	TRBJ2-5	SVPGGGPKETQY
TRBV7-8	TRBJ2-7	ASSFTRVSSYEQY
TRBV6-1	TRBJ2-3	ASIRDGSTDTQY
TRBV20-1	TRBJ1-5	SARDPFRGRGNQPQH
TRBV5-1	TRBJ2-2	ASREAGGGTGELF
TRBV6-5	TRBJ2-3	ASSYQFPTDTQY